The 28 T cell receptor beta chains below were found in one sample sequenced in a study of T cells after yellow fever vaccination. TCRdb passed the 5' RACE reads through MiXCR, listing each CDR3 protein once. This table has more than 65,000 distinct CDR3 sequences, around 7.7% appearing once. The material sequenced was CD8+ T cells sorted from PBMCs, taken 9 to 10 days after the first yellow fever vaccination. These receptors were obtained from a young man who received the YFV17D yellow fever vaccine.

This clonotype came up many times. The chain uses TRBV20-1 and TRBJ1-2, with D perhaps matching TRBD1 (5 bases). V was pared by 0 bases and J by 6 bases, with 17 bases between. This CDR3 spans 15 amino acids. Germline V gives CDR1 DFQATT, CDR2 SNEGSKA (reference sequence). DNA of the CDR3: TGCAGTGCTAGAGATCTCGAACGCCCGGGGGATGGCTACACCTTC. Translating gives CSARDLERPGDGYTF.

This clonotype was seen ten or more times. This chain uses TRBV3-1 with TRBJ1-1; no definite D call. The ends were cut back, 7 bases at V and 1 base at J, with 13 bases in the middle. This CDR3 comprises 14 residues. Germline V gives CDR1 LGHDT, CDR2 YNNKEL (reference sequence). The CDR3 reads CASTRGVGNTEAFF. DNA of the CDR3: TGTGCCAGCACCCGCGGGGTAGGGAACACTGAAGCTTTCTTT.

The rearrangement uses TRBV27 and TRBJ2-1; unclear D gene. The CDR3 spans 13 residues. The ends were cut back, 0 bases at V and 4 bases at J, with 4 bases in the middle. Germline V gene lookup returns CDR1 MNHEY and CDR2 SMNVEV (reference sequence). The CDR3 DNA reads as TGTGCCAGCAGTTTATCGATGTACAATGAGCAGTTCTTC. Translating it yields CASSLSMYNEQFF.

Ten or more counts support this clonotype. The J gene is TRBJ2-6, the V gene TRBV7-6, with TRBD2 as a possible D gene (6 bases). Germline-derived CDR1 and CDR2 are SGHVS and FNYEAQ. This CDR3 has 15 amino acids. The V and J ends lost 5 bases and 5 bases respectively, with 13 bases between them. CDR3 in DNA: TGTGCCAGCAGCCCTACCGGGGACTGGGCCAACGTCCTGACTTTC. Protein: CASSPTGDWANVLTF.

In this sample, this clonotype turned up many times. The V gene is TRBV7-9, the J gene TRBJ2-3, with TRBD2 as a possible D gene (7 bases). Deletions cut 3 bases from V and 2 bases from J, with 12 bases between. Per the germline V gene, CDR1 is SEHNR and CDR2 is FQNEAQ (reference sequence). The CDR3 spans 15 residues. The CDR3 coding sequence is TGTGCCAGCAGCTTGCGGGGGCCTGACACAGATACGCAGTATTTT. Amino acid sequence: CASSLRGPDTDTQYF.

This clonotype was counted a few times. The rearrangement uses TRBV12-3 or TRBV12-4 and TRBJ2-1; D might be TRBD2 (6 bases). CDR3 size: 15 residues. Trimming left V 3 bases short and J 2 bases short, with 11 bases between. This CDR3 is CASSLLRGTYNEQFF. The CDR3 coding sequence is TGTGCCAGCAGTTTGTTGCGGGGCACCTACAATGAGCAGTTCTTC.

This clonotype was counted many times. The CDR3 loop is CASSQGRSYTGELFF. The CDR3 DNA is TGCGCCAGCAGCCAAGGCCGGAGCTACACCGGGGAGCTGTTTTTT. The V call is TRBV4-3, the J call TRBJ2-2; D not certain. The CDR3 has 15 amino acids. Germline CDR1 is LGHNA and CDR2 is YSLEER. V lost 1 base and J 3 bases, leaving 9 bases between the germline ends.

This clonotype came up many times. The chain employs TRBV24-1 and TRBJ1-1, with a weak D call TRBD1 (6 bases). The V end was cut by 10 bases, the J end by 2 bases, with 13 bases between. The CDR3 runs to 13 residues. Germline V gene sequence: CDR1 KGHDR, CDR2 SFDVKD. The CDR3 DNA follows: TGTGCCACACAGGGAGGGGGAAACACTGAAGCTTTCTTT. Translation gives CATQGGGNTEAFF.

This clonotype was counted many times. CDR3 sequence reads: CASSAIDRGLETQYF. Here the CDR3 DNA reads TGTGCCAGCAGTGCCATCGACAGGGGGCTTGAGACCCAGTACTTC. This chain links TRBV14 with TRBJ2-5; 10 bases line up with TRBD1. Germline-derived CDR1 and CDR2 are SGHDN and FVKESK. The CDR3 contains 15 residues. Germline trimming cut 6 bases from V and 5 bases from J; bases unmatched to any gene: 9. The full variable domain, with the rest looked up from reference TRBV14 and TRBJ2-5, is EAGVTQFPSHSVIEKGQTVTLRCDPISGHDNLYWYRRVMGKEIKFLLHFVKESKQDESGMPNNRFLAERTGGTYSTLKVQPAELEDSGVYFCASSAIDRGLETQYFGPGTRLLVL.

This chain uses TRBV11-2 with TRBJ2-3; unclear D gene. From germline, CDR1 is SGHAT and CDR2 FQNNGV. The CDR3 is made up of 16 amino acids. Trimming stripped 1 base from V and 2 bases from J, with 13 bases between. The CDR3 sequence: CASSLGPGPPTDTQYF. CDR3 bases: TGTGCCAGCAGCTTAGGTCCGGGCCCTCCCACAGATACGCAGTATTTT.

The chain couples TRBV7-9 to TRBJ2-3, with 7 bases fitting TRBD1. In germline, CDR1 is SEHNR, CDR2 FQNEAQ (reference sequence). J was trimmed by 9 bases and V by 0 bases; bases with no gene match: 9. The CDR3 spans 15 residues. The CDR3 protein is CASSLAWDSRVTQYF. The DNA for the CDR3 is TGTGCCAGCAGCTTAGCTTGGGACAGTCGAGTGACGCAGTATTTT.

The chain couples TRBV5-4 to TRBJ2-2, with D uncertain. Germline V gene sequence: CDR1 SGHNT, CDR2 YYREEE (reference sequence). Trimming shortened V by 0 bases and J by 4 bases, and 7 bases separated the two germline ends. This CDR3 is 14 amino acids long. CDR3 nucleotide sequence: TGTGCCAGCAGCTTGGGGGTCGCCACCGGGGAGCTGTTTTTT. Protein sequence: CASSLGVATGELFF.

In this sample, this clonotype turned up many times. V is TRBV30 and J is TRBJ1-1; D is ambiguous. V lost 0 bases to trimming and J lost 6 bases, with 5 bases between them. Looked up from germline, CDR1 is GTSNPN and CDR2 is SVGIG (reference sequence). The CDR3 spans 11 residues. The CDR3 sequence: CAWSVIPEAFF. The CDR3 DNA reads as TGTGCCTGGAGTGTTATACCTGAAGCTTTCTTT.

This clonotype was picked up a small number of times. The chain is built from TRBV12-3 or TRBV12-4 and TRBJ2-3; D remains ambiguous. V lost 7 bases and J lost 0, with 14 bases in between. The CDR3 totals 15 residues. The CDR3: CASTREWESTDTQYF. CDR3 bases: TGTGCCAGCACTCGAGAGTGGGAAAGCACAGATACGCAGTATTTT.

The table lists this clonotype with many counts. V usage is TRBV4-1 and J usage is TRBJ2-7; unclear D gene. V was shortened by 1 base and J by 3 bases, with 7 bases between the two germline ends. From germline, CDR1 is MGHRA and CDR2 YSYEKL. The CDR3 contains 13 residues. The CDR3 sequence: CASSQGVGYEQYV. The DNA for the CDR3 is TGCGCCAGCAGCCAAGGGGTAGGCTACGAGCAGTACGTC.

This clonotype was seen only a few times. CDR3 nucleotides: TGTGCCAGCAGCGTAGGACGCACGCAGTTCTTC. This encodes CASSVGRTQFF. This chain uses TRBV9 with TRBJ2-1, with D unresolved. CDR3 length equals 11 residues. Germline CDR1 and CDR2: SGDLS and YYNGEE. The V gene lost 0 bases and the J gene lost 12 bases, with 7 bases spanning the gap.

This clonotype was seen ten or more times. The CDR3 DNA follows: TGTGCCAGCAGCCATCCGGGGGACCCCGGGGAGCTGTTTTTT. This encodes CASSHPGDPGELFF. J is TRBJ2-2 and V is TRBV7-9; possibly TRBD2 for D (6 bases). V lost 5 bases, J lost 6 bases, and 13 bases lay in between. The germline gives CDR1 SEHNR, CDR2 FQNEAQ (reference sequence). There are 14 residues in the CDR3.

This clonotype turned up a few times. The chain is built from TRBV6-1 and TRBJ1-5; weak D call: TRBD1 (5 bases). The CDR3 is 16 residues long. Germline assignment: CDR1 MNHNS and CDR2 SASEGT. V lost 1 base and J lost 3, with 13 bases in between. The CDR3 loop is CASSEVLVGLNQPQHF. The CDR3, as DNA: TGTGCCAGCAGTGAAGTCCTAGTGGGACTCAATCAGCCCCAGCATTTT.

V and J are TRBV5-1 and TRBJ1-1; possible D gene TRBD1, 6 bases. Germline loops: CDR1 SGHRS, CDR2 YFSETQ. The CDR3 totals 15 residues. V was trimmed by 4 bases and J by 4 bases, leaving 17 bases between them. CDR3: CASSRFGGGSTEAFF. CDR3 sequence (DNA): TGCGCCAGCAGCCGATTTGGGGGGGGCAGCACTGAAGCTTTCTTT.

This chain uses TRBV6-5 with TRBJ1-5; D is unresolved. CDR1 is MNHEY and CDR2 is SVGAGI in the germline V gene. Trimming left V 2 bases short and J 4 bases short, with 6 bases between. The CDR3 has 13 residues. The CDR3 spells CASSYTGNQPQHF. The CDR3, as DNA: TGTGCCAGCAGTTACACTGGAAATCAGCCCCAGCATTTT.

The CDR3: CASSPLASADTQYF. Here the CDR3 DNA reads TGTGCCAGCAGTCCCTTAGCTAGCGCAGATACGCAGTATTTT. The gene calls are TRBV27 and TRBJ2-3; a possible D gene is TRBD2 (6 bases). V was clipped by 5 bases and J by 4 bases, with 13 bases between them. Germline assignment: CDR1 MNHEY and CDR2 SMNVEV (reference sequence). This CDR3 comprises 14 residues.

A note on this clonotype: With a much larger clone just one base away, this may be a read error. The genes are TRBV2 and TRBJ2-3, with 7 positions matching TRBD1. This CDR3 region has 18 residues. Germline V gives CDR1 SNHLY, CDR2 FYNNEI. The chain's CDR3 is CTSRQEEVGTASTDTQYF. The DNA of the CDR3 is TGTACCAGCAGACAGGAAGAGGTCGGGACAGCTAGCACAGATACGCAGTATTTT.

This clonotype was counted only a few times. The gene calls are TRBV12-3 or TRBV12-4 and TRBJ2-1; 11 bases line up with TRBD1. After removal of 5 bases from V and 4 bases from J, the junction contained 7 bases not matched to a gene. The CDR3 is 16 residues long. The CDR3 sequence: CASSPWDRGAYNEQFF. Written as DNA, the CDR3 is TGTGCCAGCAGTCCTTGGGACAGGGGGGCGTACAATGAGCAGTTCTTC.

This clonotype was detected ten times or more. The chain links TRBV28 to TRBJ2-7, with 7 bases aligning to TRBD2. With V trimmed by 3 bases and J by 1 base, 3 bases remained unmatched. This CDR3 contains 14 residues. Germline values: CDR1 MDHEN, CDR2 SYDVKM. This CDR3 reads CASSLRGGSYEQYV. For the CDR3, the DNA is TGTGCCAGCAGTTTGCGCGGGGGTTCCTACGAGCAGTACGTC.

This clonotype was counted between two and nine times. The chain couples TRBV5-5 to TRBJ2-1; D is ambiguous. The CDR3 is 14 amino acids. The germline gives CDR1 SGHKS, CDR2 YYEKEE (reference sequence). The ends were cut back, 4 bases at V and 4 bases at J, with 12 bases in the middle. DNA for the CDR3: TGTGCCAGCAGCCCCGGGCGACGGTACAATGAGCAGTTCTTC. Translation: CASSPGRRYNEQFF.

This clonotype was picked up many times. The chain joins TRBV6-6 to TRBJ2-3; a weak D match, TRBD1 (5 bases). The CDR3 loop spans 12 amino acids. Germline assignment: CDR1 MNHNY and CDR2 SVGAGI (reference sequence). Trimming removed 3 bases from V and 12 bases from J, with 13 bases in between. DNA of the CDR3: TGTGCCAGCAGTTATAATTTGGACACTCAGTATTTT. It is translated as CASSYNLDTQYF.

This clonotype was picked up many times. The chain employs TRBV4-1 and TRBJ2-7, with D hard to call. Germline CDR1 and CDR2: MGHRA and YSYEKL. The CDR3 sequence is 13 residues long. Trimming cost V 4 bases and J 3 bases, with 10 bases left between them. Here the CDR3 DNA reads TGCGCCAGCAGCCCCCGTCCGGGCTACGAGCAGTACTTC. It specifies CASSPRPGYEQYF.

Concerning this clonotype: A much more abundant neighbour one base away suggests this may be a read error. The chain joins TRBV4-1 to TRBJ2-7, with 9 bases identical to TRBD1. This CDR3 has 15 amino acids. V lost 0 bases and J lost 3; bases outside the gene matches: 3. Looked up from germline, CDR1 is MGHRA and CDR2 is YSYEKL. CDR3 bases: TGCGCCAGCAGCCAAGATGGGACAGGGAACTACGAGCAGTACTTC. Translated, it gives CASSQDGTGNYEQYF.